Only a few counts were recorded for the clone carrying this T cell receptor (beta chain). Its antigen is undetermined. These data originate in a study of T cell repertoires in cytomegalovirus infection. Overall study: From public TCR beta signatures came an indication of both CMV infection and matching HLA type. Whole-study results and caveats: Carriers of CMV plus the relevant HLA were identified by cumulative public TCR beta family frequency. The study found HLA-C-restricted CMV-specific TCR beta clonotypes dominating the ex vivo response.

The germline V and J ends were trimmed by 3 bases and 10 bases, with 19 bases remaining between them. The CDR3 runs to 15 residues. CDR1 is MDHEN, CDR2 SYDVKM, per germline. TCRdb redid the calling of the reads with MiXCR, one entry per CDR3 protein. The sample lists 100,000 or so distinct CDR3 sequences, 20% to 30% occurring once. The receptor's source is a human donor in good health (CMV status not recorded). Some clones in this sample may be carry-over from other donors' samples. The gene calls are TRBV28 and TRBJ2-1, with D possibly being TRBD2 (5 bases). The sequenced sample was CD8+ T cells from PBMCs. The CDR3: CASSFSPGSRLEQFF. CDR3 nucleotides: TGTGCCAGCAGTTTTAGTCCGGGATCCAGATTGGAGCAGTTCTTC.